One sample yielded the 9 T cell receptor beta chains listed below, sequenced in a study of blood T cells in healthy people across ages. Together with a sample-barcoded 5' primer, a J-beta primer mix was included in a second PCR lasting roughly 6 to 12 cycles. TCRdb reprocessed the 5' RACE reads with MiXCR, giving one entry per CDR3 protein. The repertoire holds around 1.5 million distinct CDR3 sequences, 34% seen once, with about 11% in the top ten. Sequenced input: blood. The receptors come from a woman aged 25 to 39 in good health.

The table lists this clonotype with many counts. The chain recombines TRBV6-2 or TRBV6-3 with TRBJ2-1; D is uncertain. V was cut by 2 bases and J by 7 bases, with 6 bases left in between. The CDR3 extends over 12 amino acids. Germline V gene data show CDR1 as MNHEY and CDR2 as SVGEGT. In DNA, the CDR3 is TGTGCCAGCAGTTACCGGGCTAATGAGCAGTTCTTC. Its protein is CASSYRANEQFF.

About this clonotype: A much larger clonotype is one base distant, so this may be a read error. CDR3 coding DNA: TGCGCCAGCGGCCAAGAAGGCAGGGGCTTTGAAAAACTGTTTTTT. Translating it yields CASGQEGRGFEKLFF. V gene TRBV4-1 combines with J gene TRBJ1-4; TRBD1 might be the D (6 bases). Looked up from germline, CDR1 is MGHRA and CDR2 is YSYEKL. The CDR3 contains 15 residues.

This chain links TRBV7-6 with TRBJ2-1, with D possibly being TRBD1 (6 bases). Looked up from germline, CDR1 is SGHVS and CDR2 is FNYEAQ. Trimming left V 2 bases short and J 7 bases short, with 15 bases between. The CDR3 has 15 amino acids. CDR3 bases: TGTGCCAGCAGCTTACCTGCAGGGGTCTCAAATGAGCAGTTCTTC. Translation: CASSLPAGVSNEQFF. Looking up the rest from reference TRBV7-6 and TRBJ2-1 gives the full variable domain: GAGVSQSPRYKVTKRGQDVALRCDPISGHVSLYWYRQALGQGPEFLTYFNYEAQQDKSGLPNDRFSAERPEGSISTLTIQRTEQRDSAMYRCASSLPAGVSNEQFFGPGTRLTVL.

This clonotype was recorded a few times. The chain combines TRBV13 with TRBJ2-1; 7 bases are a match to TRBD2. Germline CDR1 PRHDT, CDR2 FYEKMQ (reference sequence). Trimming cost V 5 bases and J 0 bases; bases outside gene matches: 10. The CDR3 has 17 residues. CDR3 region: CASSPLAAGSSYNEQFF. Here the CDR3 DNA reads TGTGCCAGCAGCCCTCTAGCGGCCGGAAGCTCCTACAATGAGCAGTTCTTC. Together with reference TRBV13 and TRBJ2-1, the CDR3 gives the full variable domain: AAGVIQSPRHLIKEKRETATLKCYPIPRHDTVYWYQQGPGQDPQFLISFYEKMQSDKGSIPDRFSAQQFSDYHSELNMSSLELGDSALYFCASSPLAAGSSYNEQFFGPGTRLTVL.

V and J are TRBV4-2 and TRBJ1-1; TRBD1 agrees at 7 bases. There are 15 residues in the CDR3. J lost 7 bases, V lost 3 bases, and 11 bases had no gene match. CDR1 and CDR2 from the germline V gene are LGHNA and YNFKEQ. The CDR3 spells CASSQLLQGVNEAFF. The CDR3 bases are TGTGCCAGCAGCCAGCTGCTTCAGGGGGTGAATGAAGCTTTCTTT.

The sample holds a few counts of this clonotype. The rearrangement uses TRBV27 and TRBJ2-1, with no clear D. Trimming removed 5 bases at V and 9 bases at J, with 14 bases between. The CDR3 loop spans 13 amino acids. Germline V lookup: CDR1 MNHEY, CDR2 SMNVEV (reference sequence). The CDR3 DNA follows: TGTGCCAGCAGTCCAACCCGTTTGGGTGAGCAGTTCTTC. Its protein is CASSPTRLGEQFF.

This clonotype occurred many times. J is TRBJ2-7 and V is TRBV20-1; D possibly corresponds to TRBD1 (6 bases). The germline V gene encodes CDR1 DFQATT and CDR2 SNEGSKA (reference sequence). V gave up 5 bases and J gave up 0 bases, with 8 bases separating them. The CDR3 extends over 12 amino acids. The CDR3 DNA reads TGCAGTGCTGGGGACAACTCCTACGAGCAGTACTTC. This codes for CSAGDNSYEQYF.

This clonotype was seen many times. The rearrangement joins TRBV29-1 to TRBJ2-7; D gene unclear. There are 14 residues in the CDR3. Germline loops: CDR1 SQVTM, CDR2 ANQGSEA. V lost 7 bases to trimming and J lost 3 bases, with 19 bases between them. This CDR3 reads CSAIGPRLNYEQYF. Written as DNA, the CDR3 is TGCAGCGCCATAGGGCCAAGACTTAACTACGAGCAGTACTTC.

The CDR3 nucleotides read TGCGCCAGCAGCCCCGGGGGGGGGCTCTCCTACGAGCAGTACTTC. It yields the protein CASSPGGGLSYEQYF. The chain uses TRBV5-1 and TRBJ2-7; 8 bases agree with TRBD2. CDR1 and CDR2 (germline): SGHRS, YFSETQ. V lost 4 bases to trimming and J lost 0 bases; unmatched junction nucleotides: 6. This CDR3 contains 15 residues.